These 30 T cell receptor beta chains originate from one sample sequenced in a study of blood T cell repertoires in COVID-19. Here immunoSEQ multiplex PCR was the method, and the copy in TCRdb shows in-frame clones only, minus some. The sample lists approximately 310,000 clones, roughly 84% occurring once. Sequencing used peripheral blood. Receptors originate from a man over 45 with active or convalescent COVID-19.

The chain has TRBV29-1 and TRBJ1-1; possibly TRBD1 for D (6 bases). The CDR3 contains 14 residues. Germline-derived CDR1 and CDR2 are SQVTM and ANQGSEA. Between the trimmed V and J ends, which lost 4 bases and 0 bases, there was a span of 12 bases. In DNA, the CDR3 is TGCAGCGTTGTGCCTCAGGGGATGAACACTGAAGCTTTCTTT. It translates to CSVVPQGMNTEAFF.

The V gene is TRBV18, the J gene TRBJ1-4; D uncertain. In germline, CDR1 is KGHSH, CDR2 LQKENI. V lost 2 bases, J lost 8 bases, and 9 bases lay in between. The CDR3 loop spans 13 amino acids. The CDR3: CASSPGPWEKLFF. CDR3 sequence (DNA): TGTGCCAGCTCACCAGGGCCCTGGGAAAAACTGTTTTTT.

J is TRBJ1-2 and V is TRBV28; a weak D match, TRBD1 (6 bases). This CDR3 spans 13 amino acids. Trimming pared 5 bases from V and 3 bases from J, leaving 10 bases between. Germline lookup yields CDR1 MDHEN and CDR2 SYDVKM. The CDR3 sequence: CASSTQGYYGYTF. CDR3 nucleotides: TGTGCCAGCAGTACACAGGGCTACTATGGCTACACCTTC.

The chain recombines TRBV7-2 with TRBJ2-3; 11 positions match TRBD1. Trimming at V came to 2 bases and at J to 5 bases, leaving 3 bases not matched to a gene. The CDR3 spans 15 residues. From germline, CDR1 is SGHTA and CDR2 FQGNSA. DNA for the CDR3: TGTGCCAGCAGCTTAAGGACAGGGGGCAGAGATACGCAGTATTTT. Protein product: CASSLRTGGRDTQYF.

The rearrangement uses TRBV7-6 and TRBJ2-3; TRBD2 agrees at 9 bases. Germline trimming cut 5 bases from V and 5 bases from J; bases unmatched to any gene: 17. The CDR3 covers 18 residues. Germline loops: CDR1 SGHVS, CDR2 FNYEAQ. The CDR3 loop is CASSPERGAYPGGDTQYF. The CDR3 bases are TGTGCCAGCAGCCCCGAGCGGGGGGCCTACCCAGGAGGAGATACGCAGTATTTT.

With respect to this clone: In the same sample, other DNA sequences code for this CDR3. The chain recombines TRBV24-1 with TRBJ1-3; D gene ambiguous. V was trimmed by 2 bases and J by 0 bases, leaving 7 bases between them. There are 15 residues in the CDR3. Germline V gene lookup returns CDR1 KGHDR and CDR2 SFDVKD. CDR3 residues: CATSDSRGSGNTIYF. The CDR3 region has the DNA TGTGCCACCAGTGATTCTCGGGGCTCTGGAAACACCATATATTTT.

The gene calls are TRBV2 and TRBJ2-1; D is possibly TRBD2 (6 bases). The CDR3 sequence is 15 residues long. The germline V gene encodes CDR1 SNHLY and CDR2 FYNNEI. V lost 5 bases to trimming and J lost 9 bases, with 20 bases between them. The CDR3 DNA follows: TGTGCCAGCAGTACACGGGGGACGCGAAAGGGTGAGCAGTTCTTC. Translating gives CASSTRGTRKGEQFF. The full variable domain, with the rest looked up from reference TRBV2 and TRBJ2-1, is EPEVTQTPSHQVTQMGQEVILRCVPISNHLYFYWYRQILGQKVEFLVSFYNNEISEKSEIFDDQFSVERPDGSNFTLKIRSTKLEDSAMYFCASSTRGTRKGEQFFGPGTRLTVL.

This chain joins TRBV18 and TRBJ1-1; 8 positions match TRBD1. V trimming: 4 bases; J trimming: 5 bases; junction bases outside the gene matches: 6. The CDR3 spans 14 residues. Germline assignment: CDR1 KGHSH and CDR2 LQKENI. CDR3 sequence: CASSRAGGATEAFF. As DNA, the CDR3 is TGTGCCAGCTCACGGGCAGGGGGCGCGACTGAAGCTTTCTTT. Full variable domain (rest looked up from reference TRBV18 and TRBJ1-1): NAGVMQNPRHLVRRRGQEARLRCSPMKGHSHVYWYRQLPEEGLKFMVYLQKENIIDESGMPKERFSAEFPKEGPSILRIQQVVRGDSAAYFCASSRAGGATEAFFGQGTRLTVV.

The J gene is TRBJ2-7, the V gene TRBV27; D call uncertain. Germline CDR1 is MNHEY and CDR2 is SMNVEV (reference sequence). The CDR3 has 14 residues. Trimming removed 5 bases from V and 2 bases from J, with 13 bases in between. This chain's CDR3 is CASSPSGIPYEQYF. CDR3 sequence (DNA): TGTGCCAGCAGTCCATCAGGAATCCCCTACGAGCAGTACTTC.

This clone was counted a single time. The chain joins TRBV5-4 to TRBJ2-1; 7 nucleotides align to TRBD1. Germline CDR1 is SGHNT and CDR2 is YYREEE (reference sequence). The CDR3 is 15 amino acids. After removal of 1 base from V and 2 bases from J, the junction contained 3 bases not matched to a gene. The CDR3 loop is CASSLRQGPYNEQFF. The DNA for the CDR3 is TGTGCCAGCAGCTTGAGACAGGGCCCCTACAATGAGCAGTTCTTC.

This clone has a single count. This CDR3 is CASSRDPVQAFF. CDR3 nucleotide sequence: TGTGCCAGCAGTCGGGATCCGGTTCAAGCTTTCTTT. V gene TRBV28 combines with J gene TRBJ1-1; no reliable D call. CDR1 MDHEN and CDR2 SYDVKM come from the germline V gene. The V end was cut by 5 bases, the J end by 9 bases, with 13 bases between. The CDR3 consists of 12 residues.

The chain employs TRBV30 and TRBJ1-2; tentatively, D is TRBD1 (5 bases). The CDR3 is made up of 13 amino acids. Germline V CDR1 and CDR2: GTSNPN, SVGIG (reference sequence). V gave up 2 bases and J gave up 3 bases, with 10 bases separating them. CDR3 loop: CAWSSGLYYGYTF. CDR3 DNA sequence: TGTGCCTGGAGTTCAGGGTTGTACTATGGCTACACCTTC.

The CDR3 bases are TGTGCCAGCAGCCCGCAGGCGACTGAAGCTTTCTTT. This translates into CASSPQATEAFF. The rearrangement uses TRBV7-8 and TRBJ1-1; D gene unclear. This CDR3 spans 12 amino acids. Per germline, CDR1 SGHVS and CDR2 FQNEAQ. The ends were cut back, 5 bases at V and 5 bases at J, with 9 bases in the middle.

This clone was seen a handful of times. The V call is TRBV7-2, the J call TRBJ1-1; tentatively, D is TRBD1 (6 bases). The CDR3 runs 14 residues. Germline V lookup: CDR1 SGHTA, CDR2 FQGNSA. V lost 5 bases and J 0 bases, leaving 10 bases between the germline ends. The CDR3 nucleotides are TGTGCCAGCAGCCCAGCAGGGGTGAACACTGAAGCTTTCTTT. It translates to CASSPAGVNTEAFF.

This clone was seen only a few times. The chain joins TRBV5-6 to TRBJ2-7; D is unresolved. V lost 0 bases, J lost 2 bases, and 6 bases lay in between. Per the germline V gene, CDR1 is SGHDT and CDR2 is YYEEEE. CDR3 length: 13 amino acids. CDR3 region: CASSLETPYEQYF. DNA of the CDR3: TGTGCCAGCAGCTTGGAAACACCCTACGAGCAGTACTTC. Drawing the rest from reference TRBV5-6 and TRBJ2-7, the complete variable domain is DAGVTQSPTHLIKTRGQQVTLRCSPKSGHDTVSWYQQALGQGPQFIFQYYEEEERQRGNFPDRFSGHQFPNYSSELNVNALLLGDSALYLCASSLETPYEQYFGPGTRLTVT.

This clone was observed a few times. The chain couples TRBV12-3 or TRBV12-4 to TRBJ1-5, with a possible D match to TRBD1 (6 bases). This CDR3 region has 12 residues. Trimming cost V 1 base and J 15 bases, with 13 bases left between them. CDR3 protein: CASSLGGGHGHF. The CDR3 DNA reads TGTGCCAGCAGTTTAGGTGGGGGCCACGGGCATTTT.

V usage is TRBV2 and J usage is TRBJ1-6; tentative D call: TRBD1 (6 bases). The CDR3 runs to 15 residues. In germline, CDR1 is SNHLY, CDR2 FYNNEI. V was cut by 6 bases and J by 5 bases, with 14 bases left in between. This CDR3 reads CASSLEGGNNSPLHF. The CDR3 bases are TGTGCCAGCAGCCTTGAGGGGGGGAATAATTCACCCCTCCACTTT.

The V call is TRBV27, the J call TRBJ1-1; a possible D gene is TRBD1 (6 bases). Germline V gene data show CDR1 as MNHEY and CDR2 as SMNVEV (reference sequence). Trimming left V 6 bases short and J 11 bases short, with 19 bases between. This CDR3 contains 13 residues. CDR3 sequence reads: CASSQGQRVRAFF. As DNA, the CDR3 is TGTGCCAGCAGCCAGGGGCAGAGAGTGCGGGCTTTCTTT.

The J gene is TRBJ2-1, the V gene TRBV2; D not certain. This CDR3 is built from 13 residues. Germline V lookup: CDR1 SNHLY, CDR2 FYNNEI. V was shortened by 2 bases and J by 3 bases, with 5 bases between the two germline ends. The CDR3 protein is CASSENSYNEQFF. The DNA for the CDR3 is TGTGCCAGCAGTGAAAACAGCTACAATGAGCAGTTCTTC. Filled out from reference TRBV2 and TRBJ2-1, the complete variable domain reads EPEVTQTPSHQVTQMGQEVILRCVPISNHLYFYWYRQILGQKVEFLVSFYNNEISEKSEIFDDQFSVERPDGSNFTLKIRSTKLEDSAMYFCASSENSYNEQFFGPGTRLTVL.

The V gene is TRBV28, the J gene TRBJ1-2, with 7 bases identical to TRBD1. V lost 1 base to trimming and J lost 1 base; unmatched junction nucleotides: 9. The CDR3 is made up of 17 amino acids. Germline CDR1 MDHEN, CDR2 SYDVKM. Here the CDR3 reads CASSLFRDTGVNYGYTF. DNA of the CDR3: TGTGCCAGCAGTTTATTCAGAGATACAGGGGTTAACTATGGCTACACCTTC.

This chain joins TRBV3-1 (or the pseudogene TRBV3-2) and TRBJ1-2; possible D gene TRBD1, 6 bases. Germline values: CDR1 LGHDT, CDR2 YNNKEL (reference sequence). CDR3 size: 14 residues. V gave up 1 base and J gave up 4 bases, with 10 bases separating them. DNA of the CDR3: TGTGCCAGCAGCCAAGGAACAGGGCGCTATGGCTACACCTTC. It codes for CASSQGTGRYGYTF.

The V and J genes are TRBV27 and TRBJ1-2, with 10 bases that match TRBD1. Germline V gene lookup returns CDR1 MNHEY and CDR2 SMNVEV (reference sequence). Trimming took 8 bases from V and 0 from J; bases not matched to a gene: 9. CDR3 size: 16 residues. CDR3 nucleotides: TGTGCCAGCCGGCGACAGGGGGCAGTCCCTAACTATGGCTACACCTTC. It is translated as CASRRQGAVPNYGYTF.

The rearrangement links TRBV7-9 to TRBJ2-1, with 8 bases aligning to TRBD2. The CDR3 extends over 17 amino acids. Trimming at V came to 5 bases and at J to 4 bases, leaving 13 bases not matched to a gene. Germline V gene lookup returns CDR1 SEHNR and CDR2 FQNEAQ (reference sequence). The CDR3 bases are TGTGCCAGCAGCCGGGGCGGAACGGGAGGGGAATACAATGAGCAGTTCTTC. It encodes CASSRGGTGGEYNEQFF.

CDR3 bases: TGCGCCAGCATCTTTGGATGGGAGAGCGTGATCCGTAACGAGCAGTACTTC. Translated: CASIFGWESVIRNEQYF. This chain links TRBV5-1 with TRBJ2-7; maybe TRBD2 (5 bases). The CDR3 length is 17 residues. Trimming left V 6 bases short and J 5 bases short, with 27 bases between. Germline CDR1 SGHRS, CDR2 YFSETQ.

The rearrangement joins TRBV4-3 to TRBJ2-1, with a possible D match to TRBD2 (6 bases). Germline V lookup: CDR1 LGHNA, CDR2 YSLEER. V was clipped by 4 bases and J by 10 bases, with 14 bases between them. The CDR3 length is 13 residues. DNA for the CDR3: TGCGCCAGCAGCCTGGGCCGGGGAGGCGAGCAGTTCTTC. Translation gives CASSLGRGGEQFF.

The V and J genes are TRBV5-1 and TRBJ2-1; 10 nucleotides line up with TRBD2. The V and J ends lost 3 bases and 5 bases, in that order; junction bases with no gene match: 5. The CDR3 consists of 15 residues. Germline V gives CDR1 SGHRS, CDR2 YFSETQ. The DNA for the CDR3 is TGCGCCAGCAGCTCAAGCGGGGGGGTCGACAATGAGCAGTTCTTC. This translates into CASSSSGGVDNEQFF.

The J gene is TRBJ2-7, the V gene TRBV6-4; perhaps TRBD1 as D (5 bases). This CDR3 is 13 amino acids long. Trimming shortened V by 2 bases and J by 6 bases, and 11 bases separated the two germline ends. Germline CDR1 MRHNA, CDR2 SNTAGT. The CDR3 DNA sequence: TGTGCCAGCAGTGACGGGGCCCACAGCGAGCAGTACTTC. Translation: CASSDGAHSEQYF.

The chain recombines TRBV7-9 with TRBJ1-1; D perhaps matches TRBD1 (6 bases). The CDR3 spans 14 residues. Trimming cost V 5 bases and J 2 bases, with 12 bases left between them. CDR1 and CDR2 from the germline V gene are SEHNR and FQNEAQ (reference sequence). The CDR3 sequence: CASSPQDRNTEAFF. CDR3 sequence (DNA): TGTGCCAGCAGCCCACAGGACAGAAACACTGAAGCTTTCTTT.

The chain couples TRBV19 to TRBJ2-7, with D possibly being TRBD2 (5 bases). Germline V gene lookup returns CDR1 LNHDA and CDR2 SQIVND (reference sequence). V was cut by 7 bases and J by 0 bases, with 13 bases left in between. This CDR3 is built from 14 residues. The CDR3 reads CASKRQANSYEQYF. CDR3 DNA: TGTGCCAGTAAGCGGCAGGCAAACTCCTACGAGCAGTACTTC.

This chain links TRBV5-1 with TRBJ2-7; 9 bases are shared with TRBD1. Germline V gene data show CDR1 as SGHRS and CDR2 as YFSETQ. The CDR3 runs 13 residues. Losses at the gene ends were 3 bases for V and 10 bases for J; bases not matched to a gene: 8. The CDR3 sequence: CASSSSLGQGQYF. CDR3 nucleotide sequence: TGCGCCAGCAGCTCCTCGCTGGGACAGGGCCAGTACTTC.